This T cell receptor beta chain appears in the sequencing data of a study of CD4 T cells in relation to SARS-CoV-2 and coronaviruses. Overall study: The restricting HLA molecule for shared crossreactive spike epitopes was mapped.

Study findings and constraints: According to naive versus memory sequencing, detected responses are memory recall, not newly primed.

Unexposed donor CD4+ T cells date from about 2011-2019, before the COVID-19 pandemic. TCRdb keeps only in-frame clones here, not all; method: immunoSEQ multiplex PCR. The sample lists more than 55,000 clones, 86% occurring once. V gave up 6 bases and J gave up 6 bases; unmatched junction bases: 7. Germline CDR1 and CDR2: SGHAT and FQNNGV. This CDR3 is built from 15 residues. This clone was counted a few times. Its matching antigen is unknown. The chain recombines TRBV11-2 with TRBJ2-1; 11 bases line up with TRBD1. Sequenced material: memory CD4+ T cells from PBMCs. The sequence came from a human donor in good health. CDR3 protein: CASRHGQGAVNEQFF. CDR3 nucleotide sequence: TGTGCCAGCAGACACGGACAGGGGGCGGTCAATGAGCAGTTCTTC.